This TCR beta chain was recorded in a study of regulatory T cells in long-lasting Graves disease. Notes on the study in general: No thyroid tissue was studied; the work used peripheral blood only.

This clonotype was detected a few times. Its antigen is unknown. The time point was: newly diagnosed GD, antithyroid drugs for less than 3 months. PBMC RNA was the source of the TCR library. With iRepertoire HTBI primers and Arm-PCR of CDR3 regions, TCR beta libraries were built. TCRdb called the multiplex PCR reads again in MiXCR, with one record for every CDR3 protein. The table has 400,000 to 500,000 distinct CDR3 sequences, about a sixth seen once; the top ten hold around 10%. Germline CDR1 is SGHNT and CDR2 is YYREEE (reference sequence). CDR3 size: 14 residues. V was trimmed by 1 base and J by 2 bases, leaving 10 bases between them. These data were also reused for a study on T cells in Graves' hyperthyroidism and ophthalmopathy.

The origin of this receptor is a woman under 40 with Graves disease. The rearrangement uses TRBV5-4 and TRBJ2-7; D may correspond to TRBD1 or TRBD2 (6 bases each). The sample consisted of peripheral blood mononuclear cells (PBMCs), taken at new diagnosis, from a patient treated with antithyroid drugs. CDR3 sequence: CASSLLGGPYEQYF. In DNA, the CDR3 is TGTGCCAGCAGCTTGTTGGGGGGCCCCTACGAGCAGTACTTC.